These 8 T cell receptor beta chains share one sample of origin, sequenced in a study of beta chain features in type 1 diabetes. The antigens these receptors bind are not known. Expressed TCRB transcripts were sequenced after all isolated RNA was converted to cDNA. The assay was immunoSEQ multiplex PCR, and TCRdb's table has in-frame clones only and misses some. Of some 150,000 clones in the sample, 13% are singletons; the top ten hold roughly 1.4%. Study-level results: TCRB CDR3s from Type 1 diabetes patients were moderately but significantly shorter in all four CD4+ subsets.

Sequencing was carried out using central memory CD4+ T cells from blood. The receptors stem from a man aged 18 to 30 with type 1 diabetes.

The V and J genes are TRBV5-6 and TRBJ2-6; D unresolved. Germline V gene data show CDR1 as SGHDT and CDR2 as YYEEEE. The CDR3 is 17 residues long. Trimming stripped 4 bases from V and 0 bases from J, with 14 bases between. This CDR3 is CASSPRALISGANVLTF. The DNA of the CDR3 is TGTGCCAGCAGCCCACGGGCCCTTATCTCTGGGGCCAACGTCCTGACTTTC.

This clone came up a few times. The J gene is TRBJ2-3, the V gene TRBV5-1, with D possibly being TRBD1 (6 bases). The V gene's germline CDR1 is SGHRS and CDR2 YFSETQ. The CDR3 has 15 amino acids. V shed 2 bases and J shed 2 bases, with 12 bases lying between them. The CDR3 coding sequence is TGCGCCAGCAGCTTCCGTACAGGGCCCACAGATACGCAGTATTTT. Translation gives CASSFRTGPTDTQYF.

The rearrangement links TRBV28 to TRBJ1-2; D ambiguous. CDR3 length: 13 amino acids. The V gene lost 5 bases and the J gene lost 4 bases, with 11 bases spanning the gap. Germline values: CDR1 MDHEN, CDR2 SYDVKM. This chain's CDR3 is CASSLQMVYGYTF. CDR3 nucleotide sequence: TGTGCCAGCAGTCTCCAGATGGTCTATGGCTACACCTTC.

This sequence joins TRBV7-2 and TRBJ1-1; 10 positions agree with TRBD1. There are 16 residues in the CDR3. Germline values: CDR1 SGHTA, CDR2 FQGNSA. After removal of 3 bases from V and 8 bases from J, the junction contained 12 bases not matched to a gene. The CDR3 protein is CASSLTGGGIRSEAFF. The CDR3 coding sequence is TGTGCCAGCAGCTTGACAGGGGGCGGAATCCGGTCAGAAGCTTTCTTT. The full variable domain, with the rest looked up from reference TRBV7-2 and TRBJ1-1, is GAGVSQSPSNKVTEKGKDVELRCDPISGHTALYWYRQSLGQGLEFLIYFQGNSAPDKSGLPSDRFSAERTGGSVSTLTIQRTQQEDSAVYLCASSLTGGGIRSEAFFGQGTRLTVV.

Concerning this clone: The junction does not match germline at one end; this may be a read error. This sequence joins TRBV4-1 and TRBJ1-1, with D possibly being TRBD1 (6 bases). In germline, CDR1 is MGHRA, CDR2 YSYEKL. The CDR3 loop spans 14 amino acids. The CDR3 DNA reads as TGCGCCAGCAGCCATGACTGGGACAACAGTGAAGCTTTCTTT. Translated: CASSHDWDNSEAFF.

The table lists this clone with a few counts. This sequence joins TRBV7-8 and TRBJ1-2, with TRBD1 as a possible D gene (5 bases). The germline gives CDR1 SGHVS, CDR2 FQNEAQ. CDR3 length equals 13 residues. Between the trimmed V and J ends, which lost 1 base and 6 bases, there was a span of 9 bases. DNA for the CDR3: TGTGCCAGCAGCTTAGGCAGGGCAAATGGCTACACCTTC. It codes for CASSLGRANGYTF.

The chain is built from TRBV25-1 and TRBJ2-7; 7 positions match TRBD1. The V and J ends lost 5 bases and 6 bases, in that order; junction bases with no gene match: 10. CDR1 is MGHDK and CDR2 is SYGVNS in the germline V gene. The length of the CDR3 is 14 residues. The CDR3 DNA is TGTGCCAGCAGTACACCGGGACAGCGCGGCGAGCAGTACTTC. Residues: CASSTPGQRGEQYF.

The CDR3 nucleotides read TGTGCCAGCAGCCGGGACAGGGAGGAGGTCACAGATACGCAGTATTTT. This codes for CASSRDREEVTDTQYF. The gene calls are TRBV13 and TRBJ2-3, with 9 bases lining up with TRBD1. Germline V gene data show CDR1 as PRHDT and CDR2 as FYEKMQ (reference sequence). V shed 5 bases and J 2 bases; nucleotides not matched to a gene: 8. The CDR3 is 16 residues long.